This T cell receptor (beta chain) stems from a study of shared clonotypes between healthy human individuals. Across the whole study: The study used three CD4 naive, three CD4 memory, two CD8 naive and one CD8 memory plate per donor. Study observations and caveats: Memory subsets generally showed smaller estimated richness than naive subsets did. Four donors held about 4.5% of naive CD4 clonotypes in common.

Assay: immunoSEQ multiplex PCR; the TCRdb copy retains only in-frame clones and omits some. This sample has fewer than 1.8 million clones; 98% occur once, and the top ten carry around 0.33%. A single count supports this clone. No antigen is known for it. The length of the CDR3 is 15 residues. V was pared by 0 bases and J by 7 bases, with 3 bases of the junction left unmatched. Germline assignment: CDR1 SGHNT and CDR2 YYREEE (reference sequence). Sequenced: naive CD4+ T cells sorted from blood. Subset reported: CD45RA+ positively selected. The receptor comes from a young man in good health. The gene calls are TRBV5-4 and TRBJ2-1, with 11 bases matching TRBD2. The CDR3 protein is CASSLVAGGYNEQFF. The CDR3 region has the DNA TGTGCCAGCAGCTTGGTAGCGGGAGGGTATAATGAGCAGTTCTTC.